These T cell receptor beta chains were read from a single sample in a study of blood T cell repertoires in COVID-19. Here immunoSEQ multiplex PCR was the method, and the copy in TCRdb shows in-frame clones only, minus some. This table has under 65,000 clones, 90% appearing once. The sample was peripheral blood. The source of these receptors is an older man with acute or convalescent COVID-19. The CDR3 runs from the conserved cysteine through the conserved F or W. The D gene is left open where the match is weak. The size of a clone is reported for some rows only, either as once, few or many, or as a class for expanded clones.

>TRBJ1-5|once|.|TRBV6-1
TGTGCCAGCAGTGAAGCGTCGGGGGGCTTGAGACAGCCCCAGCATTTT
CASSEASGGLRQPQHF
>TRBJ2-1|.|.|TRBV6-6
TGTGCCAGCAGTTCAGGGGGGACTGAGCAGTTCTTC
CASSSGGTEQFF
>TRBJ1-2|.|TRBD1|TRBV5-4
TGTGCCAGCAGTGGGCAGGGGGACTATGGCTACACCTTC
CASSGQGDYGYTF
>TRBJ1-2|.|TRBD1|TRBV6-6
TGTGCCAGCAGTCCTCAATCCGGGACAGGACTAGCTAACTATGGCTACACCTTC
CASSPQSGTGLANYGYTF
>TRBJ1-1|.|.|TRBV5-1
TGCGCCAGCAGCCCGCGAATTGGTGGGGAGTACACTGAAGCTTTCTTT
CASSPRIGGEYTEAFF
>TRBJ2-5|.|TRBD2|TRBV27
TGTGCCAGCAGATCGGGGGGATCCGGGGAGACCCAGTACTTC
CASRSGGSGETQYF
>TRBJ1-1|.|.|TRBV6-5
TGTGCCAGCAGTTACACTGTGAACACTGAAGCTTTCTTT
CASSYTVNTEAFF
>TRBJ1-2|few|TRBD1|TRBV6-2/TRBV6-3
TGTGCCAGCAGTTACGGACAGGGAGTGGGCGGCTACACCTTC
CASSYGQGVGGYTF
>TRBJ1-4|.|TRBD1|TRBV6-5
TGTGCCACCCAGGGGGATTACGAAAAACTGTTTTTT
CATQGDYEKLFF
>TRBJ1-1|once|TRBD1|TRBV11-2
TGTGCCAGCAGTCCCGGGACAGACATGAACACTGAAGCTTTCTTT
CASSPGTDMNTEAFF
>TRBJ1-2|.|TRBD1|TRBV29-1
TGCAGCGTCGGGCAGGGGGATAGGGATGGCTACACCTTC
CSVGQGDRDGYTF
>TRBJ2-3|.|TRBD2|TRBV13
TGTGCCAGCAGCCTAGGGCCTAGCGGGGTGGTAGATACGCAGTATTTT
CASSLGPSGVVDTQYF
>TRBJ1-5|few|.|TRBV7-2
TGTGCCAGCAGCTTAGAGGGGGTGAGCAATCAGCCCCAGCATTTT
CASSLEGVSNQPQHF
>TRBJ1-6|.|TRBD1|TRBV30
TGTGCCTGGAGTGGGCAGGGGGAATCACCCCTCCACTTT
CAWSGQGESPLHF
>TRBJ1-2|.|TRBD1|TRBV5-6
TGTGCCAGCAGCTTGGTCACAGGGGTCGGAGCTGGCTACACCTTC
CASSLVTGVGAGYTF
>TRBJ2-2|.|.|TRBV3-1/TRBV3-2
TGTGCCAGCAGCTTTCGGGCCCAGGGCACCGGGGAGCTGTTTTTT
CASSFRAQGTGELFF
>TRBJ1-2|.|.|TRBV6-5
TGTGCCAACCAGGCGGACACCCTGGGAGGCTACACCTTC
CANQADTLGGYTF
>TRBJ2-5|once|TRBD2|TRBV9
TGTGCCAGCAGCCGTAGCGGGGGGCTCCAAGAGACCCAGTACTTC
CASSRSGGLQETQYF
>TRBJ1-4|few|.|TRBV19
TGTGCCAGTAGTATAGATTCCACAACTAATGAAAAACTGTTTTTT
CASSIDSTTNEKLFF
>TRBJ2-7|.|.|TRBV19
TGTGCCAGCAGGAGGGCAGCAGACTACGAGCAGTACTTC
CASRRAADYEQYF
>TRBJ1-5|.|.|TRBV28
TGTGCCAGCAGTACAAACAGGCAATCAGCCCAGCATTTT
CASSTNRQSAQHF
>TRBJ1-1|once|.|TRBV19
TGTGCCAGTAGTAGGGGGGGCTCGGGGACTGAAGCTTTCTTT
CASSRGGSGTEAFF
>TRBJ2-5|.|TRBD1|TRBV3-1/TRBV3-2
TGTGCCAGCAGCCAAGGCAGGGGGCGTGTAGAGACCCAGTACTTC
CASSQGRGRVETQYF
>TRBJ2-1|.|TRBD2|TRBV6-5
TGTGCCAGCAGTTACTCGATCGCGGGGGGGTATGAGCAGTTCTTC
CASSYSIAGGYEQFF
>TRBJ2-7|.|.|TRBV5-1
TGCGCCAGCAGCTCCCTCCCCGGGACTTCCTCCTACGAGCAGTACTTC
CASSSLPGTSSYEQYF
>TRBJ2-1|.|TRBD1|TRBV24-1
TGTGCCACCAGCGACTCAGGGGGCCCCTACAATGAGCAGTTCTTC
CATSDSGGPYNEQFF
>TRBJ2-3|.|TRBD1|TRBV28
TGTGCCAGCAGTTTACCCGACAGGGGGAACACAGATACGCAGTATTTT
CASSLPDRGNTDTQYF
>TRBJ2-1|.|.|TRBV4-1
TGCGCCAGCAGCCAAGATAGCCTCTCCTACAATGAGCAGTTCTTC
CASSQDSLSYNEQFF
>TRBJ2-1|once|TRBD2|TRBV5-4
TGTGCCAGCAGCCCCGGGGGGGGCGACAATGAGCAGTTCTTC
CASSPGGGDNEQFF
>TRBJ1-3|.|.|TRBV30
TGTGCCTGGACATTAACGGACACCATATATTTT
CAWTLTDTIYF
>TRBJ2-5|.|.|TRBV19
TGTGCCAGTAGTCTGGGACTGGCACAAGAGACCCAGTACTTC
CASSLGLAQETQYF
>TRBJ2-1|.|.|TRBV28
TGTGCCAGCAGTTTACAGGGCTACAATGAGCAGTTCTTC
CASSLQGYNEQFF
>TRBJ1-5|.|TRBD1|TRBV7-9
TGTGCCAGCAGCCCCGGGACAGGCAATCAGCCCCAGCATTTT
CASSPGTGNQPQHF
>TRBJ2-7|.|TRBD1|TRBV5-5
TGTGCCAGCAGCTTGCTCTCGGACAGGACGACCTACGAGCAGTACTTC
CASSLLSDRTTYEQYF
>TRBJ2-2|.|TRBD2|TRBV5-1
TGCGCCAGCAGCTTGGCGGGGCAGCGGGGGAACACCGGGGAGCTGTTTTTT
CASSLAGQRGNTGELFF
>TRBJ1-4|.|TRBD1|TRBV7-8
TGTGCCAGCAGCTCCAGGGGGCGCGATGAAAAACTGTTTTTT
CASSSRGRDEKLFF
>TRBJ2-3|.|.|TRBV18
TGTGCCAGCTCACCGGCTGGGGCAGGGCTGGCAGATACGCAGTATTTT
CASSPAGAGLADTQYF
>TRBJ2-7|.|.|TRBV7-2
TGTGCCAGCAGCCCCAGCTGGGGCATTTACGAGCAGTACTTC
CASSPSWGIYEQYF
>TRBJ2-5|.|TRBD2|TRBV7-9
TGTGCCAGCAGCAACTCCGGGACTAGCGGGCAAGAGACCCAGTACTTC
CASSNSGTSGQETQYF
>TRBJ1-2|.|.|TRBV21-1
TGTGCCAGCAGCAAAGCCGCCCCAATCCTCAGGGGCTTTGGTAATGGCTACACCTTC
CASSKAAPILRGFGNGYTF
>TRBJ1-1|.|.|TRBV5-1
TGCGCCAGCAGCTTTACAGGGCAGGACACTGAAGCTTTCTTT
CASSFTGQDTEAFF
>TRBJ2-5|.|TRBD1|TRBV19
TGTGCCAGTAGTTTCGGACAGGGGGAAGAGACCCAGTACTTC
CASSFGQGEETQYF
>TRBJ2-2|.|TRBD2|TRBV7-2
TGTGCCAGCAGCTTACGGACTAGCGGGGGGACAGAGGGCGGGGAGCTGTTTTTT
CASSLRTSGGTEGGELFF
>TRBJ1-1|.|.|TRBV5-3
TGTGCCGTTAGGGGGGGTCCCTCGAATGAAGCTTTCTTT
CAVRGGPSNEAFF
>TRBJ2-6|.|.|TRBV5-4
TGTGCCAGCAGGAGCCGCACTGGGGCCAACGTCCTGACTTTC
CASRSRTGANVLTF
>TRBJ1-5|.|.|TRBV5-1
TGCGCCAGCAGCTTGGAGCCAGGGGTTCGCAATCAGCCCCAGCATTTT
CASSLEPGVRNQPQHF
>TRBJ2-7|once|TRBD1|TRBV10-3
TGTGCCATCAGCCAAGGTCCGGGACAGGGTAGCTACGAGCAGTACTTC
CAISQGPGQGSYEQYF
>TRBJ2-1|.|.|TRBV21-1
TGTGCCAGCAGCCACCGACTAGCGAGCTACAATGAGCAGTTCTTC
CASSHRLASYNEQFF
>TRBJ1-2|.|TRBD1|TRBV7-8
TGTGCCAGCAGCTTAGGGGGCGGACAGGGGCTGGAGGGCTACACCTTC
CASSLGGGQGLEGYTF
>TRBJ2-1|.|TRBD2|TRBV2
TGTGCCAGCAGGGCAACGGGCGGGGGGCGCTCGAATGAGCAGTTCTTC
CASRATGGGRSNEQFF
>TRBJ2-2|.|.|TRBV3-1/TRBV3-2
TGTGCCAGCAGCCAAGAAAGGGTGAGCGGCCCCACCGGGGAGCTGTTTTTT
CASSQERVSGPTGELFF
>TRBJ1-5|.|.|TRBV19
TGTGCCAGTACCCAGAGGGTGGACAGCAATCAGCCCCAGCATTTT
CASTQRVDSNQPQHF
>TRBJ1-1|.|.|TRBV6-5
TGTGCCAGCAGTAGACTTGAAGCTTTCTTT
CASSRLEAFF
>TRBJ2-7|.|.|TRBV3-1/TRBV3-2
TGTGCCAGCAGCCGACTAGGGACCTACGAGCAGTACTTC
CASSRLGTYEQYF
>TRBJ1-6|.|TRBD1|TRBV3-1/TRBV3-2
TGTGCCAGCAGCCAGGGACAGGGTAATTCACCCCTCCACTTT
CASSQGQGNSPLHF